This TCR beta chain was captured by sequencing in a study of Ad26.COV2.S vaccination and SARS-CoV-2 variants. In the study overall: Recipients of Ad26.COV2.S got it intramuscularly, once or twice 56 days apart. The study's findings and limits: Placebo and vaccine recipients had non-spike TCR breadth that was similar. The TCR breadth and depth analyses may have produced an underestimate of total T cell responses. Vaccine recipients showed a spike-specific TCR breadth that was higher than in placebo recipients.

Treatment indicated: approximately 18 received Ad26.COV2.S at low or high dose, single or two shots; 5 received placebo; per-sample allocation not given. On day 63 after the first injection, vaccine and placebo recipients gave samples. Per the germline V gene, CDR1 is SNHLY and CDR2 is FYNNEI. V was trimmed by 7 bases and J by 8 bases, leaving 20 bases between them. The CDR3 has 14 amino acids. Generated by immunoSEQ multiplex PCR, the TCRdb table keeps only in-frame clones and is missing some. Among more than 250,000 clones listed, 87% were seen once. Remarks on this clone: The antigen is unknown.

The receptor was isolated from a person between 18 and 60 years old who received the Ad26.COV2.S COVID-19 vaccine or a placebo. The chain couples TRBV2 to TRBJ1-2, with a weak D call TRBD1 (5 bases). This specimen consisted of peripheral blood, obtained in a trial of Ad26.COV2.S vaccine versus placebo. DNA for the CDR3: TGTGCCAGCACGATCGGGGGGTTCGGGGGGGGCTACACCTTC. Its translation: CASTIGGFGGGYTF.